This section outlines one T cell receptor beta chain sequence together with its context. Its antigen is undetermined. Expressed TCRB transcripts were sequenced after all isolated RNA was converted to cDNA. The average output of naive, central memory and regulatory T cell samples was several million reads. TCRdb's copy holds only in-frame clones and misses some; the assay was immunoSEQ multiplex PCR. This sample yields about 900,000 clones, of which 17% are seen a single time; 0.02% to 0.025% belongs to the top ten. These data belong to a study of beta chain features in type 1 diabetes. Whole-study results and caveats: These data did not resolve whether HLA type affects TCRB rearrangement. Across all four CD4+ subsets, people with type 1 diabetes showed modestly shorter TCRB CDR3s.

The CDR3 spans 15 residues. Trimming cost V 0 bases and J 3 bases, with 13 bases left between them. CDR1 is SGDLS and CDR2 is YYNGEE in the germline V gene. The J gene is TRBJ2-7, the V gene TRBV9, with D possibly being TRBD1 (5 bases). The source material was naive CD4+ T cells from blood. This receptor was obtained from a woman aged 18 to 35 in good health. For the CDR3, the DNA is TGTGCCAGCAGCGTAGGACAGTTTGGTGTCTACGAGCAGTACTTC. Translation: CASSVGQFGVYEQYF. Drawing the rest from reference TRBV9 and TRBJ2-7, the complete variable domain is DSGVTQTPKHLITATGQRVTLRCSPRSGDLSVYWYQQSLDQGLQFLIQYYNGEERAKGNILERFSAQQFPDLHSELNLSSLELGDSALYFCASSVGQFGVYEQYFGPGTRLTVT.